Detailed here is one TCR beta chain. Its antigen is undetermined. V was pared by 3 bases and J by 2 bases, with 16 bases between. This CDR3 is built from 16 residues. Germline lookup yields CDR1 SGHNT and CDR2 YENEEA. Method: immunoSEQ multiplex PCR; TCRdb's copy keeps in-frame clones and lacks some. Of 150,000 or so clones in the sample, about 91% were seen once. The data stem from a study of T cell responses to AZD1222 COVID-19 vaccine. Study findings and constraints: Reportedly, close to half of spike-specific TCRs are directed against unmutated variant regions.

The chain has TRBV11-3 and TRBJ1-2, with TRBD1 as a possible D gene (6 bases). The TCR sequence derives from an adult in good health. The sequenced sample was peripheral blood, obtained on day 0 of AZD1222 vaccination. CDR3 DNA: TGTGCCAGCAGCTTGGAGGGACGAGGGGGGAACTATGGCTACACCTTC. This sequence encodes CASSLEGRGGNYGYTF.